This T cell receptor (beta chain) was observed in a study of blood T cell repertoires in COVID-19. Study context: T cells, B-cell-depleted T cells, or PBMCs provided the cDNA or gDNA that served as material.

Assay: immunoSEQ multiplex PCR; the TCRdb copy retains only in-frame clones and omits some. The profile shows a few hundred thousand clones, approximately 89% of them singletons. CDR1 and CDR2 from the germline V gene are LGHNA and YNFKEQ. V shed 4 bases and J 8 bases; nucleotides not matched to a gene: 5. The CDR3 is made up of 14 amino acids. The chain couples TRBV4-2 to TRBJ1-5; 10 bases fit TRBD1. Sequencing was performed on peripheral blood. The source is a woman aged 25 to 39 who had recovered from COVID-19. The CDR3 sequence: CASSPGTGDKPQHF. The DNA for the CDR3 is TGTGCCAGCAGCCCTGGGACAGGGGATAAGCCCCAGCATTTT.